This T cell receptor beta chain stems from a study of blood T cell repertoires in COVID-19. The CDR3 runs to 16 residues. V trimming: 5 bases; J trimming: 8 bases; junction bases outside the gene matches: 14. Germline V CDR1 and CDR2: SGHTA, FQGTGA. Sequenced by immunoSEQ multiplex PCR; TCRdb stores in-frame clones only, minus some. The sample shows some 200,000 clones, about 80% of them seen only once. V is TRBV7-3 and J is TRBJ2-1, with 8 bases fitting TRBD2. The sample comprised peripheral blood. This TCR was recovered from a woman in her sixties or seventies with acute or convalescent COVID-19. The CDR3 loop reads CASSRDGGASSHEQFF. CDR3 DNA: TGTGCCAGCAGCCGAGACGGGGGGGCCTCTTCTCATGAGCAGTTCTTC. Supplemented by reference TRBV7-3 and TRBJ2-1, the full variable domain reads GAGVSQTPSNKVTEKGKYVELRCDPISGHTALYWYRQSLGQGPEFLIYFQGTGAADDSGLPNDRFFAVRPEGSVSTLKIQRTERGDSAVYLCASSRDGGASSHEQFFGPGTRLTVL.